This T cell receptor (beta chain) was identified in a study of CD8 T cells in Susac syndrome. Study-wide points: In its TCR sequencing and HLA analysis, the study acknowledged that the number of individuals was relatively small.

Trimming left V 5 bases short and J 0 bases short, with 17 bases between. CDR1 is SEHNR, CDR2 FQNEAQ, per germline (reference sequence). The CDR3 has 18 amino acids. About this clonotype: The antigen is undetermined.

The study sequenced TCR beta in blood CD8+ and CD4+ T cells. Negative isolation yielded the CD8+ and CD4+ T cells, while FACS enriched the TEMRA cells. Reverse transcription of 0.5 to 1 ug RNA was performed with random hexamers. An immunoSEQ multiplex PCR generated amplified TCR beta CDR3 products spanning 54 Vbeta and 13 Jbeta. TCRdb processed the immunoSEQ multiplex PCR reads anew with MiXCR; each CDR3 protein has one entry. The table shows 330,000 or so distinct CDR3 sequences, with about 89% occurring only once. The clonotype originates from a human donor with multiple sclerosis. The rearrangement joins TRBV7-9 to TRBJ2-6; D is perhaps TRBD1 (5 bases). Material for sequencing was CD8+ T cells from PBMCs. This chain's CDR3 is CASSHAGSPLSGANVLTF. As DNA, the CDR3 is TGTGCCAGCAGCCACGCAGGGTCCCCGCTCTCTGGGGCCAACGTCCTGACTTTC.